This TCR beta chain came from a study of breast tumors, draining lymph nodes, adjacent tissues. MiXCR, run by TCRdb on the multiplex PCR reads, gives a single entry per CDR3 protein. This sample carries about 20,000 distinct CDR3 sequences, 43% of them seen once, and the ten largest clones take approximately 20%. General study points: Tumor TCR diversity was below lymph nodes but above nontumor tissue. Most tumor T cells seemingly derive from lymph node, then expand in tumor. Tumor and nontumor repertoires were significantly more similar in luminal-like than in basal-like breast cancer.

This clonotype was counted ten times or more. What it recognizes is unknown. Trimming removed 4 bases from V and 4 bases from J; junction bases left unmatched: 4. Per the germline V gene, CDR1 is LNHNV and CDR2 is YYDKDF (reference sequence). The CDR3 is 15 amino acids. The specimen sequenced was breast tumor tissue. The chain has TRBV15 and TRBJ2-2; 9 positions match TRBD2. The clonotype originates from a female donor with breast cancer. Some clones in this sample may be carry-over from other donors' samples. This chain's CDR3 is CATSTGLATTGELFF. CDR3 DNA sequence: TGTGCCACCAGCACGGGACTAGCCACCACCGGGGAGCTGTTTTTT. The full variable domain, in which reference TRBV15 and TRBJ2-2 provide the parts outside the CDR3, is DAMVIQNPRYQVTQFGKPVTLSCSQTLNHNVMYWYQQKSSQAPKLLFHYYDKDFNNEADTPDNFQSRRPNTSFCFLDIRSPGLGDTAMYLCATSTGLATTGELFFGEGSRLTVL.